The 17 T cell receptor beta chains reported below all come from one sample, sequenced in a study of blood T cell repertoires in COVID-19. The table came from immunoSEQ multiplex PCR; TCRdb's copy has only in-frame clones and leaves some out. The profile shows roughly 76,000 clones, 80% to 90% of them singletons. Sample: peripheral blood. Receptors were obtained from a woman older than 75 with active or convalescent COVID-19.

This chain joins TRBV7-8 and TRBJ2-5; no firm D call. The CDR3 spans 12 residues. Germline V CDR1 and CDR2: SGHVS, FQNEAQ. V gave up 5 bases and J gave up 5 bases, with 9 bases separating them. CDR3 protein: CASSRSRETQYF. The CDR3 DNA follows: TGTGCCAGCAGCCGCTCCAGGGAGACCCAGTACTTC.

The chain links TRBV7-6 to TRBJ2-5, with D unresolved. Trimming cost V 3 bases and J 2 bases, with 4 bases left between them. This CDR3 is built from 12 residues. Looked up from germline, CDR1 is SGHVS and CDR2 is FNYEAQ. CDR3 DNA sequence: TGTGCCAGCAGCTTTATGCAAGAGACCCAGTACTTC. The encoded protein is CASSFMQETQYF. The full variable domain, rest sourced from reference TRBV7-6 and TRBJ2-5, is GAGVSQSPRYKVTKRGQDVALRCDPISGHVSLYWYRQALGQGPEFLTYFNYEAQQDKSGLPNDRFSAERPEGSISTLTIQRTEQRDSAMYRCASSFMQETQYFGPGTRLLVL.

The chain links TRBV18 to TRBJ1-3; D is unclear. Trimming cost V 3 bases and J 4 bases, with 7 bases left between them. CDR1 is KGHSH, CDR2 LQKENI, per germline. This CDR3 is 13 amino acids long. Here the CDR3 reads CASSPSGGNTIYF. The DNA for the CDR3 is TGTGCCAGCTCACCCTCGGGGGGAAACACCATATATTTT.

The chain recombines TRBV2 with TRBJ1-1; D possibly corresponds to TRBD1 (5 bases). The V end was cut by 8 bases, the J end by 0 bases, with 16 bases between. The CDR3 runs to 15 residues. Germline V lookup: CDR1 SNHLY, CDR2 FYNNEI. The CDR3 reads CASGPEWTLNTEAFF. CDR3 bases: TGTGCCAGCGGGCCGGAATGGACACTGAACACTGAAGCTTTCTTT.

The rearrangement links TRBV7-2 to TRBJ2-7; 7 bases line up with TRBD1. Germline values: CDR1 SGHTA, CDR2 FQGNSA. The CDR3 consists of 13 residues. The V segment lost 9 bases and the J segment 4 bases; nucleotides outside the gene matches: 9. CDR3 sequence reads: CASRFRDRYEQYF. CDR3 bases: TGTGCCAGTAGATTCCGGGACAGATACGAGCAGTACTTC.

This chain joins TRBV5-4 and TRBJ1-2; TRBD1 matches 7 bases. Germline V gene data show CDR1 as SGHNT and CDR2 as YYREEE (reference sequence). J lost 3 bases, V lost 9 bases, and 11 bases had no gene match. The CDR3 has 14 residues. CDR3 amino acids: CATVQGLRDYGYTF. CDR3 in DNA: TGTGCCACTGTACAGGGGCTTCGCGACTATGGCTACACCTTC.

The rearrangement uses TRBV4-1 and TRBJ1-3; D gene unclear. Germline loops: CDR1 MGHRA, CDR2 YSYEKL. The CDR3 is made up of 16 amino acids. With 4 bases removed from V and 2 bases from J, the gap between germline ends came to 15 bases. The CDR3 sequence is CASSLSAGSTGNTIYF. The DNA for the CDR3 is TGCGCCAGCAGCCTGAGTGCGGGCTCGACTGGAAACACCATATATTTT.

This clone was detected only once. V usage is TRBV7-2 and J usage is TRBJ1-4; D gene uncertain. V lost 0 bases, J lost 7 bases, and 9 bases lay in between. There are 14 residues in the CDR3. Germline values: CDR1 SGHTA, CDR2 FQGNSA. The CDR3 region is CASSLALRGEKLFF. CDR3 bases: TGTGCCAGCAGCTTAGCCCTACGAGGTGAAAAACTGTTTTTT.

CDR3 DNA sequence: TGTGCCAGCAGCCAAGATGAGGGCCATTCCGGCACCGGGGAGCTGTTTTTT. Encoded protein: CASSQDEGHSGTGELFF. The chain links TRBV3-1 (or the pseudogene TRBV3-2) to TRBJ2-2; tentative D call: TRBD2 (5 bases). Germline V lookup: CDR1 LGHDT, CDR2 YNNKEL (reference sequence). The V and J ends lost 0 bases and 4 bases respectively, with 15 bases between them. The CDR3 has 17 residues.

This clone was observed a handful of times. V usage is TRBV5-6 and J usage is TRBJ1-5; D is unclear. V lost 1 base and J lost 4, with 9 bases in between. Germline values: CDR1 SGHDT, CDR2 YYEEEE. The CDR3 contains 14 residues. The CDR3 bases are TGTGCCAGCAGCTTGTTACAGTTAAATCAGCCCCAGCATTTT. It translates to CASSLLQLNQPQHF.

The V gene is TRBV7-2, the J gene TRBJ1-1; D gene ambiguous. CDR1 is SGHTA, CDR2 FQGNSA, per germline. The CDR3 runs 13 residues. Trimming left V 5 bases short and J 5 bases short, with 12 bases between. CDR3 sequence: CASSIRLGTEAFF. The CDR3 nucleotides read TGTGCCAGCAGCATACGACTCGGGACTGAAGCTTTCTTT.

This chain joins TRBV5-1 and TRBJ2-3, with 7 bases fitting TRBD1. V trimming: 2 bases; J trimming: 0 bases; junction bases outside the gene matches: 9. Germline V lookup: CDR1 SGHRS, CDR2 YFSETQ. This CDR3 has 17 amino acids. The CDR3 protein is CASSLGNRGWSTDTQYF. CDR3 DNA: TGCGCCAGCAGCTTAGGCAACAGGGGCTGGAGCACAGATACGCAGTATTTT.

The chain couples TRBV7-7 to TRBJ1-3, with TRBD1 identical over 7 bases. CDR3 length: 16 residues. In germline, CDR1 is SSHAT, CDR2 FNYEAQ (reference sequence). The V gene end was trimmed by 5 bases and the J gene end by 3 bases; junction bases not matched to a gene: 10. The CDR3 protein is CASSPGRTGGGNTIYF. In nucleotides, the CDR3 is TGTGCCAGCAGCCCCGGCCGGACAGGCGGTGGAAACACCATATATTTT.

The chain is built from TRBV11-3 and TRBJ2-1; 14 bases map to TRBD2. V gave up 2 bases and J gave up 8 bases; unmatched junction bases: 8. Germline loops: CDR1 SGHNT, CDR2 YENEEA. The length of the CDR3 is 17 residues. The CDR3 is CASSLRLAGGPMDEQFF. The CDR3 nucleotides are TGTGCCAGCAGCTTAAGACTAGCGGGGGGGCCGATGGATGAGCAGTTCTTC. The full variable domain, with the rest looked up from reference TRBV11-3 and TRBJ2-1, is EAGVVQSPRYKIIEKKQPVAFWCNPISGHNTLYWYLQNLGQGPELLIRYENEEAVDDSQLPKDRFSAERLKGVDSTLKIQPAELGDSAVYLCASSLRLAGGPMDEQFFGPGTRLTVL.

The chain links TRBV27 to TRBJ1-6; perhaps TRBD1 as D (6 bases). The CDR3 extends over 16 amino acids. CDR1 MNHEY and CDR2 SMNVEV come from the germline V gene (reference sequence). Deletions cut 5 bases from V and 9 bases from J, with 20 bases between. CDR3 bases: TGTGCCAGCAGTCCACCCGGGGGGGGCAGGAGTTCACCCCTCCACTTT. It yields the protein CASSPPGGGRSSPLHF.

V is TRBV30 and J is TRBJ1-2; D might be TRBD1 (6 bases). The CDR3 has 12 residues. Germline assignment: CDR1 GTSNPN and CDR2 SVGIG (reference sequence). Trimming cost V 2 bases and J 7 bases, with 11 bases left between them. This chain's CDR3 is CAWSPGVAGYTF. As DNA, the CDR3 is TGTGCCTGGAGTCCAGGGGTTGCTGGCTACACCTTC.

In DNA, the CDR3 is TGTGCCAGCAGCTTAGGGGGGACAGCCAGATCTCACAGGACTCAAGCTTTCTTT. This gives the protein CASSLGGTARSHRTQAFF. The chain uses TRBV7-9 and TRBJ1-1; 7 bases align to TRBD1. V shed 1 base and J 9 bases; nucleotides not matched to a gene: 20. Germline CDR1 and CDR2: SEHNR and FQNEAQ (reference sequence). The CDR3 is 18 amino acids.